Shown below are 5 T cell receptor beta chains from a single sample sequenced in a study of cytomegalovirus exposure and HLA in healthy donors. In the PCR, 60 Vbeta and 13 Jbeta primers were used. Measured with immunoSEQ multiplex PCR; TCRdb has only the in-frame clones, and not every one. Seen here are some 140,000 clones, around 80% observed once, and the top ten hold about 6.8%. The sample consisted of PBMCs. The origin of the receptors is a man aged 35 to 55 in good health and CMV-seropositive.

V usage is TRBV11-3 and J usage is TRBJ1-1; TRBD1 might be the D (5 bases). Deletions cut 1 base from V and 0 bases from J, with 9 bases between. Germline CDR1 is SGHNT and CDR2 is YENEEA. The CDR3 spans 15 residues. Here the CDR3 DNA reads TGTGCCAGCAGCTTAGCTGGGGCCTTGAACACTGAAGCTTTCTTT. It codes for CASSLAGALNTEAFF. Together with reference TRBV11-3 and TRBJ1-1, the CDR3 gives the full variable domain: EAGVVQSPRYKIIEKKQPVAFWCNPISGHNTLYWYLQNLGQGPELLIRYENEEAVDDSQLPKDRFSAERLKGVDSTLKIQPAELGDSAVYLCASSLAGALNTEAFFGQGTRLTVV.

The rearrangement uses TRBV28 and TRBJ1-1; 8 nucleotides match TRBD1. Germline trimming cut 2 bases from V and 5 bases from J; bases unmatched to any gene: 4. Germline lookup yields CDR1 MDHEN and CDR2 SYDVKM. This CDR3 is built from 14 residues. The CDR3 bases are TGTGCCAGCAGTTTACAGGGGGCGCGGACTGAAGCTTTCTTT. Translated: CASSLQGARTEAFF.

In its sample, this clone was seen a few times. CDR3 bases: TGTGCCAGCAGCTTAGATCCCAGAGAGACCCAGTACTTC. Its translation: CASSLDPRETQYF. The chain carries TRBV7-7 and TRBJ2-5; D not resolved. Germline CDR1 SSHAT, CDR2 FNYEAQ (reference sequence). The V gene lost 1 base and the J gene lost 4 bases, with 7 bases spanning the gap. This CDR3 is 13 amino acids long.

This chain connects TRBV9 to TRBJ2-3, with TRBD2 matching 8 bases. Germline CDR1 and CDR2: SGDLS and YYNGEE. The CDR3 extends over 15 amino acids. V gave up 2 bases and J gave up 0 bases; unmatched junction bases: 2. CDR3 residues: CASSVREGSTDTQYF. As DNA, the CDR3 is TGTGCCAGCAGCGTCCGGGAGGGGAGCACAGATACGCAGTATTTT. Based on the CDR3 plus reference TRBV9 and TRBJ2-3, the full variable domain is DSGVTQTPKHLITATGQRVTLRCSPRSGDLSVYWYQQSLDQGLQFLIQYYNGEERAKGNILERFSAQQFPDLHSELNLSSLELGDSALYFCASSVREGSTDTQYFGPGTRLTVL.

The chain recombines TRBV5-4 with TRBJ1-4; TRBD1 might be the D (6 bases). V shed 4 bases and J shed 8 bases, with 18 bases lying between them. Per germline, CDR1 SGHNT and CDR2 YYREEE (reference sequence). The CDR3 contains 15 residues. The CDR3 is CASSPGGGEKEKLFF. The DNA of the CDR3 is TGTGCCAGCAGCCCCGGTGGGGGCGAGAAGGAAAAACTGTTTTTT.